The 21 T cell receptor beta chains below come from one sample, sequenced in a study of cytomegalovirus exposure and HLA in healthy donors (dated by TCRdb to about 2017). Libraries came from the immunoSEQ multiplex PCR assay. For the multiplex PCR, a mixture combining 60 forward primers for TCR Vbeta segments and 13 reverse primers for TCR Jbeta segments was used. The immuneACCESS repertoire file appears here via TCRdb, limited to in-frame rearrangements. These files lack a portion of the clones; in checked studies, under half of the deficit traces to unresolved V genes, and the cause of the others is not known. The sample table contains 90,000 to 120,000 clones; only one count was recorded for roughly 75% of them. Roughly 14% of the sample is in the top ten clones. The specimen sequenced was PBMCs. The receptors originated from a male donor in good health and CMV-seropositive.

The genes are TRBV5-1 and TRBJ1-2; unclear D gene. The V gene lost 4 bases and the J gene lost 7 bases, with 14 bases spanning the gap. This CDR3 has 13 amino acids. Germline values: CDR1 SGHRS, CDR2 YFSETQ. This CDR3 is CASSQPGYPGYTF. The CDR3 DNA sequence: TGCGCCAGCAGCCAACCGGGGTATCCTGGCTACACCTTC.

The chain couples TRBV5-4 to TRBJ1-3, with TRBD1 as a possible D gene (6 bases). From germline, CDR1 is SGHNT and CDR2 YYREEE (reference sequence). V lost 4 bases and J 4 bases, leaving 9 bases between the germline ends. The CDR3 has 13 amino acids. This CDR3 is CASSRGQGNTIYF. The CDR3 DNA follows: TGTGCCAGCAGCCGCGGACAGGGAAACACCATATATTTT.

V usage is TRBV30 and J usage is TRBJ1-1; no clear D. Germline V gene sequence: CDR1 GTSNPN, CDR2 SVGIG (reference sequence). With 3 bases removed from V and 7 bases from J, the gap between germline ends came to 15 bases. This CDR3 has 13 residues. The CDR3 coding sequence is TGTGCCTGGAGCGCCCGGAGTCCCCTTGAAGCTTTCTTT. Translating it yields CAWSARSPLEAFF.

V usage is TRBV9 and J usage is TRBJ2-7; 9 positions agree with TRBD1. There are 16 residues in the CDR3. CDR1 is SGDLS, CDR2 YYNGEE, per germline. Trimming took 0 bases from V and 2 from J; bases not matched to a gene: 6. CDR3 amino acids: CASSVADTGGAYEQYF. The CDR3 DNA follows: TGTGCCAGCAGCGTAGCTGACACAGGGGGCGCCTACGAGCAGTACTTC.

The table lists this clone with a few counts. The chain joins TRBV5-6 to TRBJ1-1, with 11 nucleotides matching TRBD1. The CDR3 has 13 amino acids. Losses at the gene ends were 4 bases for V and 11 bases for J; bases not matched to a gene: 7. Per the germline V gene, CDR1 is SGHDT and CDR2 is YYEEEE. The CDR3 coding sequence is TGTGCCAGCAGCCCCGGACAGGGGGCCGTCGCTTTCTTT. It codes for CASSPGQGAVAFF.

The DNA of the CDR3 is TGTGCCAGTTCCCTCCCGGGACAGTCTAACTATGGCTACACCTTC. As protein: CASSLPGQSNYGYTF. The chain employs TRBV19 and TRBJ1-2; 7 bases line up with TRBD1. The CDR3 length is 15 residues. The germline V gene has CDR1 LNHDA and CDR2 SQIVND (reference sequence). V lost 8 bases and J lost 0; bases outside the gene matches: 9. The full variable domain, in which reference TRBV19 and TRBJ1-2 provide the parts outside the CDR3, is DGGITQSPKYLFRKEGQNVTLSCEQNLNHDAMYWYRQDPGQGLRLIYYSQIVNDFQKGDIAEGYSVSREKKESFPLTVTSAQKNPTAFYLCASSLPGQSNYGYTFGSGTRLTVV.

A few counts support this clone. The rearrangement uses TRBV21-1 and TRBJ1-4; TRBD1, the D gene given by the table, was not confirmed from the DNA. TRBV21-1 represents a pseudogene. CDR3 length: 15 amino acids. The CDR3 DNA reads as TGTGCCAGCAGCAAGTCGGGACAACCTAATGAAAAACTGTTTTTT. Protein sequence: CASSKSGQPNEKLFF.

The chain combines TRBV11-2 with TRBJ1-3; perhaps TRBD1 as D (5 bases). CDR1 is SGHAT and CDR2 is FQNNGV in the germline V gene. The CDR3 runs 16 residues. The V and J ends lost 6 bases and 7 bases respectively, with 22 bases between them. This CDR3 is CASRIGAGQGRNTIYF. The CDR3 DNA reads TGTGCCAGCAGGATAGGGGCTGGGCAGGGAAGGAACACCATATATTTT.

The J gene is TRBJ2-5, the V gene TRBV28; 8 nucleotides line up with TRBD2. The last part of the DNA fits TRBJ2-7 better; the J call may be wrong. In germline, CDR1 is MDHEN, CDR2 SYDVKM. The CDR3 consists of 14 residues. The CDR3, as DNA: TGTGCCAGCGGTCCCGGGGGGGTTACCTACGAGCAGTACTTC. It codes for CASGPGGVTYEQYF.

The chain's CDR3 is CASSVGGRDEKLFF. The CDR3 nucleotides read TGTGCCAGCAGCGTAGGGGGGCGCGATGAAAAACTGTTTTTT. V gene TRBV9 combines with J gene TRBJ1-4; the D gene is possibly TRBD1 (6 bases). Trimming removed 0 bases at V and 6 bases at J, with 9 bases between. Germline CDR1 SGDLS, CDR2 YYNGEE. The CDR3 sequence is 14 residues long.

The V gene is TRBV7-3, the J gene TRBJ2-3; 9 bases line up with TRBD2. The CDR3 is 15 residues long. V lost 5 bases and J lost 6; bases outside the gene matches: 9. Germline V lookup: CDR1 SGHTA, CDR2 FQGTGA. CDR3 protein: CASSPTSGSRDTQYF. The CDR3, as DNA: TGTGCCAGCAGCCCTACTAGCGGGTCGAGGGATACGCAGTATTTT.

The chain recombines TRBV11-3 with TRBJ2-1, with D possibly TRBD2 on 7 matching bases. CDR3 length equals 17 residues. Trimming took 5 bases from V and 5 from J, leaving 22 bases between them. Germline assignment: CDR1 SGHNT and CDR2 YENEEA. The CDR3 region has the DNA TGTGCCAGCAGCCGCCCCCGGGGGCTAGCGGCGAACAATGAGCAGTTCTTC. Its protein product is CASSRPRGLAANNEQFF.

The DNA for the CDR3 is TGTGCCAGCAGTTTCGGGGGAGGGGGACATTCACCCCTCCACTTT. Translated: CASSFGGGGHSPLHF. The chain recombines TRBV6-5 with TRBJ1-6; tentatively, D is TRBD1 (6 bases). V shed 4 bases and J shed 8 bases, with 15 bases lying between them. CDR1 MNHEY and CDR2 SVGAGI come from the germline V gene. CDR3 length: 15 residues.

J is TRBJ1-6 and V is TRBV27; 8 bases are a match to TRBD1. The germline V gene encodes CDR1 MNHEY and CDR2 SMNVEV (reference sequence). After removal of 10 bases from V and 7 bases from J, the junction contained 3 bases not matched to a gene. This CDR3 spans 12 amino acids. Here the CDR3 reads CATRQGNSPLHF. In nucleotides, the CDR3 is TGTGCCACTAGACAGGGGAATTCACCCCTCCACTTT.

The CDR3 DNA reads TGTGCCTGGACCATGGACTACAATCAGCCCCAGCATTTT. It yields the protein CAWTMDYNQPQHF. This chain uses TRBV30 with TRBJ1-5; D gene ambiguous. The CDR3 has 13 amino acids. Germline CDR1 and CDR2: GTSNPN and SVGIG (reference sequence). Trimming took 4 bases from V and 3 from J, leaving 10 bases between them.

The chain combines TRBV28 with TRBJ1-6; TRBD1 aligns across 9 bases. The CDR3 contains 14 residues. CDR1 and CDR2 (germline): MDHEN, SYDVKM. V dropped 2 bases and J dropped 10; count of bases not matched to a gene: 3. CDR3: CASSLTGGPSPLHF. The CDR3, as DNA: TGTGCCAGCAGTTTAACAGGGGGCCCCTCACCCCTCCACTTT.

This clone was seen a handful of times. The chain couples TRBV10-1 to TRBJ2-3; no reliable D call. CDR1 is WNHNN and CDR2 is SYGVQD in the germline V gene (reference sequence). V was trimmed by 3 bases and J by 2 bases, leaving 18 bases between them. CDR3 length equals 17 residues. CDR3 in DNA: TGCGCCAGCAGTGATGGGTGTGAGGTTCCCTACACAGATACGCAGTATTTT. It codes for CASSDGCEVPYTDTQYF.

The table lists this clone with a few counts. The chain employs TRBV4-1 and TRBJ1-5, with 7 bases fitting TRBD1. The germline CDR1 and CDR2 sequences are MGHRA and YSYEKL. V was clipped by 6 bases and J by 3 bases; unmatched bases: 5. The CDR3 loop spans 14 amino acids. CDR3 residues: CASSRDSLNQPQHF. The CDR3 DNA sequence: TGCGCCAGCAGTCGGGACAGCCTCAATCAGCCCCAGCATTTT.

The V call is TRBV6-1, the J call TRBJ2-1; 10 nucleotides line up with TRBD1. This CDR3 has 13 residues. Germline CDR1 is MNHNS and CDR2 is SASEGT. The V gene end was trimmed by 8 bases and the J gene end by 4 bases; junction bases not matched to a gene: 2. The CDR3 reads CASGTGDYNEQFF. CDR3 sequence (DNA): TGTGCCAGCGGGACAGGGGATTACAATGAGCAGTTCTTC.

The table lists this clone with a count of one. CDR3 region: CASNLAAYEQYF. The CDR3 nucleotides read TGTGCCAGCAATTTGGCTGCCTACGAGCAGTACTTC. This chain connects TRBV2 to TRBJ2-7; D gene uncertain. Germline CDR1 is SNHLY and CDR2 is FYNNEI. The CDR3 has 12 residues. The V end lost 7 bases, the J end lost 2 bases, and 9 bases lay between the germline ends. Full variable domain (remainder filled in from reference TRBV2 and TRBJ2-7): EPEVTQTPSHQVTQMGQEVILRCVPISNHLYFYWYRQILGQKVEFLVSFYNNEISEKSEIFDDQFSVERPDGSNFTLKIRSTKLEDSAMYFCASNLAAYEQYFGPGTRLTVT.

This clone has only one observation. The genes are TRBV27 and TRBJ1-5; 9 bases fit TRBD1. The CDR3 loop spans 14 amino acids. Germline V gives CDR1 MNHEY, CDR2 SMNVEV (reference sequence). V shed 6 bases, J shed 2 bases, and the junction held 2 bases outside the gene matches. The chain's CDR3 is CASRTGGGNQPQHF. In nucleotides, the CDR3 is TGTGCCAGCAGGACAGGGGGGGGCAATCAGCCCCAGCATTTT.